This T cell receptor beta chain was captured in a study of immune evolution from preneoplasia to lung adenocarcinoma. Study in general: HLA loss of heterozygosity: 5.5% to 8.5% AIS, 15% MIA, about 31% ADC, none AAH.

Notes on the study in general: Later-stage lesions appeared to have more T cells, more diversity, less clonality. KRAS-mutant nodules had the highest T cell clonality.

As to this clone: Its cognate antigen is unknown.

This table comes from immunoSEQ multiplex PCR, and its TCRdb copy is limited to in-frame clones, with some not included. The repertoire holds about 41,000 clones, with less than 85% as singletons. The CDR3 runs 15 residues. The V gene end was trimmed by 5 bases and the J gene end by 4 bases; junction bases not matched to a gene: 10. CDR1 SGHAT and CDR2 FQNNGV come from the germline V gene. Patient tissue came from resections in Japan or China, 2014–2017. What was sequenced was FFPE invasive lung adenocarcinoma tissue. This receptor was obtained from a person in their 60s with lung adenocarcinoma. The genes are TRBV11-2 and TRBJ1-1; 7 nucleotides align to TRBD1. The CDR3 protein is CASSHLQGLSTEAFF. In DNA, the CDR3 is TGTGCCAGCAGCCACCTACAGGGGTTGAGCACTGAAGCTTTCTTT.